This TCR beta chain was profiled in a study of cytomegalovirus exposure and HLA in healthy donors. Looking at the study overall: Genotyping of more than 300 donors showed that about 84% belonged to the Caucasian-associated ancestry cluster.

As concerns this clone: Antigen specificity is unknown.

Points from the study as a whole: The study put 150 to 200 TCR beta chains on its list as cytomegalovirus-associated. With high specificity and sensitivity, the classifier reportedly diagnosed cytomegalovirus status.

The CDR3 has 14 amino acids. Trimming left V 0 bases short and J 9 bases short, with 9 bases between. Germline V gene data show CDR1 as SGHAT and CDR2 as FQNNGV. It was with 60 Vbeta and 13 Jbeta primers that the PCR ran. Sequencing was performed with immunoSEQ multiplex PCR; in TCRdb, only in-frame clones are kept and a portion is missing. This sample has 74,000 or so clones, with 68% found just once. Sequencing was carried out using PBMCs. This chain links TRBV11-2 with TRBJ1-6; unclear D gene. The sequence came from a woman aged 30 to 39 in good health and CMV-seronegative. Here the CDR3 reads CASSLDGRSSPLHF. The CDR3, as DNA: TGTGCCAGCAGCTTAGATGGCAGATCTTCACCCCTCCACTTT.